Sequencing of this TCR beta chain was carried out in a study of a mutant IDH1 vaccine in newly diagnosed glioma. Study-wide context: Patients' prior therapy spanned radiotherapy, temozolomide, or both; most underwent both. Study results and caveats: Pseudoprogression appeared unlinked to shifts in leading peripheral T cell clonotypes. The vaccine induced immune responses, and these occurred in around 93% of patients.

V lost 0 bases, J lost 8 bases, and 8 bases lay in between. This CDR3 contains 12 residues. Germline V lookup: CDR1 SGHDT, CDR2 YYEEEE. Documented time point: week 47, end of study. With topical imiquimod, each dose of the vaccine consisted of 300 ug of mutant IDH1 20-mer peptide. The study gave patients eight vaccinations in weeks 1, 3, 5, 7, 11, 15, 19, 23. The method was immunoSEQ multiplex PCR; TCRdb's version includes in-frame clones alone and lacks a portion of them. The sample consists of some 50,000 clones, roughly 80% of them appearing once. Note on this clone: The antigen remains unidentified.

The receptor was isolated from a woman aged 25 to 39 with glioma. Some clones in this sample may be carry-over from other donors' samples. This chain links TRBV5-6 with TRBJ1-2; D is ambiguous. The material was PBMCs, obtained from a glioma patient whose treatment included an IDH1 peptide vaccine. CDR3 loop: CASSLGLHGYTF. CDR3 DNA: TGTGCCAGCAGCTTGGGCCTCCACGGCTACACCTTC.